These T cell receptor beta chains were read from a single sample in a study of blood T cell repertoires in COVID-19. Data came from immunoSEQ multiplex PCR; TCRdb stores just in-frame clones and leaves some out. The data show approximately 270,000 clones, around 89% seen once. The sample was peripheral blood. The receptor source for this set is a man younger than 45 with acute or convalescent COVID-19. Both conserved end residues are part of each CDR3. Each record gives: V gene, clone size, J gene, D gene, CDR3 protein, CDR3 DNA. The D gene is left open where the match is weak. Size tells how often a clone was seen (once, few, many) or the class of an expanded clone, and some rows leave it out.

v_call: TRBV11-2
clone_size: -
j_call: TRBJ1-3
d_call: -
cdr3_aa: CASSLTLYSGNTIYF
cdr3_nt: TGTGCCAGCAGCTTAACATTGTACTCTGGAAACACCATATATTTT

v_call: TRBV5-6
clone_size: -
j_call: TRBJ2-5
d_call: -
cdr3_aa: CASSLYGGAGETQYF
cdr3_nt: TGTGCCAGCAGCTTGTATGGCGGGGCCGGAGAGACCCAGTACTTC

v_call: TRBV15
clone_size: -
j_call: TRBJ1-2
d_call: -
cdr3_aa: CATSREVSGDYGYTF
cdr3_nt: TGTGCCACCAGCAGAGAAGTCTCCGGAGATTATGGCTACACCTTC

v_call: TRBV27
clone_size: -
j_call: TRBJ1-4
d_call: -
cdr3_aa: CASSPTRTLSGGKLFF
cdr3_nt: TGTGCCAGCAGTCCCACCCGGACCCTCAGCGGTGGAAAACTGTTTTTT

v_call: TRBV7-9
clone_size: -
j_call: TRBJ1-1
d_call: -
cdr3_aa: CASSLVRGRGLKMNTEAFF
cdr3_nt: TGTGCCAGCAGCTTAGTTAGGGGCCGTGGTTTAAAGATGAACACTGAAGCTTTCTTT

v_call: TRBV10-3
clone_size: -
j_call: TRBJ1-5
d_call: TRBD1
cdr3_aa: CARDRGSNQPQHF
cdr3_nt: TGTGCCAGAGACAGGGGAAGCAATCAGCCCCAGCATTTT

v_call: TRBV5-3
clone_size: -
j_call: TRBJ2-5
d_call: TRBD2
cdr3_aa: CASSGRETMGETQYF
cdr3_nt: TGTGCCAGCTCGGGGAGGGAGACAATGGGGGAGACCCAGTACTTC

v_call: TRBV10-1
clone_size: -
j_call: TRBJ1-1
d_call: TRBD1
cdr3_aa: CASSLNYRGGAFF
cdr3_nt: TGCGCCAGCAGTCTGAACTACAGGGGTGGAGCTTTCTTT

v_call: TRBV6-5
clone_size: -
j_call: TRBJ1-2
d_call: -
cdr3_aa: CASSYSYGPRWYTF
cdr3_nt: TGTGCCAGCAGTTACTCGTATGGCCCTAGGTGGTACACCTTC

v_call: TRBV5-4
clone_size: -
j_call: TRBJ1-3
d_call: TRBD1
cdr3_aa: CASSATPGGSGNTIYF
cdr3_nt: TGTGCCAGCAGCGCCACACCAGGGGGCTCTGGAAACACCATATATTTT

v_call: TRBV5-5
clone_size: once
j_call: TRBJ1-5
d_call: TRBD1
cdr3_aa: CASSPLQGGRVMPPQHF
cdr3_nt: TGTGCCAGCAGCCCCCTCCAAGGGGGCAGGGTCATGCCCCCCCAGCATTTT

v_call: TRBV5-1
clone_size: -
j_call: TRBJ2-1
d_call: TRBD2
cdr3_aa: CASSSTGTTHEQFF
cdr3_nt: TGCGCCAGCAGCTCCACCGGGACTACACATGAGCAGTTCTTC

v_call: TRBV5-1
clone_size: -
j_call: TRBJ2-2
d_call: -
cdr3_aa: CASSSLNTGELFF
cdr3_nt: TGCGCCAGCAGCTCCCTGAACACCGGGGAGCTGTTTTTT

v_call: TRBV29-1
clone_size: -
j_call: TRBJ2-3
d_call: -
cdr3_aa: CSTSGLAASTDTQYF
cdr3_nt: TGCAGCACCTCCGGACTGGCGGCTAGCACAGATACGCAGTATTTT

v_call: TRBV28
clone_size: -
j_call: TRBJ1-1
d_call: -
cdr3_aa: CASSFVPEAFF
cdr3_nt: TGTGCCAGCAGTTTCGTCCCTGAAGCTTTCTTT

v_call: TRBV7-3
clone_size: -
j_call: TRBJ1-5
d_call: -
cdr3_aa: CASSSTGQGNQPQHF
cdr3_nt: TGTGCCAGCAGCTCAACGGGGCAGGGAAATCAGCCCCAGCATTTT

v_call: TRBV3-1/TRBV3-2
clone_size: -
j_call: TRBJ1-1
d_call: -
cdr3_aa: CASSSRGIRTEAFF
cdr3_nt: TGTGCCAGCAGCTCCAGAGGCATTAGGACTGAAGCTTTCTTT

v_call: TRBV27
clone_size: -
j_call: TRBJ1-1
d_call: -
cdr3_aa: CASSFGMGNTEAFF
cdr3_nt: TGTGCCAGCAGTTTCGGGATGGGGAACACTGAAGCTTTCTTT

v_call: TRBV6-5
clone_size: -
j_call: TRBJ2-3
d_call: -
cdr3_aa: CASSYSTTSTDTQYF
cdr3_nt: TGTGCCAGCAGTTACTCGACGACAAGCACAGATACGCAGTATTTT

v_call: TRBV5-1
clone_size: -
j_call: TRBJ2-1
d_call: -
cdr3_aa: CASSRSPGDLGNEQFF
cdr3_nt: TGCGCCAGCAGCCGAAGTCCGGGGGATCTTGGCAATGAGCAGTTCTTC

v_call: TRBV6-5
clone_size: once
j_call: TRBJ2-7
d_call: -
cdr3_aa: CASRPTVYEQYF
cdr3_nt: TGTGCCAGCAGGCCCACAGTTTACGAGCAGTACTTC

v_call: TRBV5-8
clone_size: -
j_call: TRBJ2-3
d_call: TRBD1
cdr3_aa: CASSRTGLPSDTQYF
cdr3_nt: TGTGCCAGCAGCCGGACAGGCCTCCCCTCAGATACGCAGTATTTT

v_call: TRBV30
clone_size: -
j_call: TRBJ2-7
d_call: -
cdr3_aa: CAWSKTQYEQYF
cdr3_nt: TGTGCCTGGAGCAAAACACAGTACGAGCAGTACTTC

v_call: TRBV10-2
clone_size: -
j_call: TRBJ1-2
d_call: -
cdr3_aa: CASSESSGYGYTF
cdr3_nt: TGCGCCAGCAGTGAGTCTAGCGGCTATGGCTACACCTTC

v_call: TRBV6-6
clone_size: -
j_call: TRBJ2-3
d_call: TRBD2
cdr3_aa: CASSYGREEQYF
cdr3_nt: TGTGCCAGCAGTTACGGGCGGGAGGAGCAGTATTTT

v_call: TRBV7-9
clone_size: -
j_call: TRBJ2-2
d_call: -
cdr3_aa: CASSPSPRGGWNTGELFF
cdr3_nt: TGTGCCAGCAGCCCAAGTCCACGCGGGGGCTGGAACACCGGGGAGCTGTTTTTT

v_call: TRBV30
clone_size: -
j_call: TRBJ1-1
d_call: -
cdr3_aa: CAQVAGNTEAFF
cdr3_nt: TGTGCTCAAGTGGCAGGGAACACTGAAGCTTTCTTT

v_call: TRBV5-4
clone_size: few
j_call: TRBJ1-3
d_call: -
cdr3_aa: CASSREQGVRGNTIYF
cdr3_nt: TGTGCCAGCAGCCGCGAGCAAGGGGTGAGGGGAAACACCATATATTTT

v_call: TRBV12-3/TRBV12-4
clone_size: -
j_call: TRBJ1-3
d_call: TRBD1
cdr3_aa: CASSTTGSNTIYF
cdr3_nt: TGTGCCAGCAGTACGACAGGGTCGAACACCATATATTTT

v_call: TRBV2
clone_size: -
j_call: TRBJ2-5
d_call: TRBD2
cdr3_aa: CASRDGLVWGKTQYF
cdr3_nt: TGTGCCAGCAGAGACGGACTAGTTTGGGGAAAGACCCAGTACTTC

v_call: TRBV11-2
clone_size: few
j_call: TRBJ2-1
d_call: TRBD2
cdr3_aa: CASSLDIASGWKFF
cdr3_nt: TGTGCCAGCAGCTTAGATATAGCTAGCGGGTGGAAGTTCTTC

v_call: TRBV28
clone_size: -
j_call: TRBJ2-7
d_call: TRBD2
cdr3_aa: CASSPGTIRSSYEQYF
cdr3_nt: TGTGCCAGCAGTCCCGGGACTATCAGGAGCTCCTACGAGCAGTACTTC

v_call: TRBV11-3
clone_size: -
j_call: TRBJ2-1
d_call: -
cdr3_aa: CASSLGGHEQFF
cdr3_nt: TGTGCCAGCAGCTTAGGAGGGCATGAGCAGTTCTTC

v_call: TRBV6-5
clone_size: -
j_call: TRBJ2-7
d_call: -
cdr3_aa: CASIAAFYEQYF
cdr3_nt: TGTGCCAGCATCGCGGCGTTCTACGAGCAGTACTTC

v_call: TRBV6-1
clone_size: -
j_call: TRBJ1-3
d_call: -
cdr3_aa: CASSEASGTLAIYF
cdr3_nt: TGTGCCAGCAGTGAAGCGAGCGGGACCCTTGCCATATATTTT

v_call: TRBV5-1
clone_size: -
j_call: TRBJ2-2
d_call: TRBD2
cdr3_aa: CASSLIAGGPGTGELFF
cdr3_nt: TGCGCCAGCAGCTTAATAGCGGGGGGGCCTGGCACCGGGGAGCTGTTTTTT